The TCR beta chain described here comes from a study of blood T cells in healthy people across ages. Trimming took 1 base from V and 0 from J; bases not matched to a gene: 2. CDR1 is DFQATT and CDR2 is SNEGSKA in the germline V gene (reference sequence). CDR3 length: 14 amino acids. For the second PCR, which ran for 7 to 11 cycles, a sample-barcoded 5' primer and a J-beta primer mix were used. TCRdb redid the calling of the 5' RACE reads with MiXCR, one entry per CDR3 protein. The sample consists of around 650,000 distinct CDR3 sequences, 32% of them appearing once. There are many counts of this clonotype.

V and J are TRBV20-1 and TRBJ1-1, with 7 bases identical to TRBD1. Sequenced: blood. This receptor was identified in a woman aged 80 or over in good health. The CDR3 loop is CSARVGTVNTEAFF. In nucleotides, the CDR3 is TGCAGTGCTAGAGTGGGGACAGTGAACACTGAAGCTTTCTTT.